Shown below are 29 T cell receptor beta chains from a single sample sequenced in a study of T cells in Graves' hyperthyroidism and ophthalmopathy. The TCR beta CDR3 regions underwent amplification using RNA transcripts as the source. The HTBI primer set served for first-round RT-PCR of the TCR CDR3. TCRdb called the multiplex PCR reads again in MiXCR, with one record for every CDR3 protein. The sample yields over 250,000 distinct CDR3 sequences, under 30% seen once. The sequenced sample consisted of blood. All receptors come from a man aged 35 to 55 with Graves' hyperthyroidism that later progressed to Graves' ophthalmopathy.

This clonotype was counted many times. V is TRBV11-2 and J is TRBJ2-7, with unresolved D. Trimming took 0 bases from V and 3 from J, leaving 6 bases between them. This CDR3 is built from 13 residues. CDR1 SGHAT and CDR2 FQNNGV come from the germline V gene. The CDR3 region is CASSLEQYYEQYF. CDR3 DNA: TGTGCCAGCAGCTTAGAACAGTACTACGAGCAGTACTTC.

This clonotype was seen repeatedly, ten times or more. The chain uses TRBV28 and TRBJ1-1, with D tentatively TRBD1 (5 bases). The CDR3 contains 15 residues. V shed 8 bases and J shed 5 bases, with 21 bases lying between them. Germline values: CDR1 MDHEN, CDR2 SYDVKM. CDR3 region: CASLSQGAPGTEAFF. CDR3 bases: TGTGCCAGCTTATCGCAGGGTGCCCCTGGAACTGAAGCTTTCTTT.

This clonotype is a singleton in its sample. The chain couples TRBV27 to TRBJ1-1; a possible D gene is TRBD1 (6 bases). The CDR3 extends over 14 amino acids. Germline lookup yields CDR1 MNHEY and CDR2 SMNVEV (reference sequence). Trimming removed 4 bases at V and 0 bases at J, with 9 bases between. The CDR3 sequence: CASSSYRVNTEAFF. The CDR3 nucleotides read TGTGCCAGCAGTTCGTACAGGGTGAACACTGAAGCTTTCTTT.

The rearrangement links TRBV27 to TRBJ2-2, with D tentatively TRBD1 or TRBD2 (5 bases each). The CDR3 is made up of 14 amino acids. From germline, CDR1 is MNHEY and CDR2 SMNVEV (reference sequence). V was trimmed by 6 bases and J by 6 bases, leaving 14 bases between them. The CDR3 spells CASSTGTPSGELFF. The CDR3 DNA follows: TGTGCCAGCAGCACCGGGACCCCGTCCGGGGAGCTGTTTTTT.

The chain employs TRBV20-1 and TRBJ2-7; D possibly matches TRBD1 or TRBD2 (5 bases each). V dropped 4 bases and J dropped 5 bases, with 21 bases sitting between them. Per the germline V gene, CDR1 is DFQATT and CDR2 is SNEGSKA (reference sequence). This CDR3 contains 15 residues. The CDR3 protein is CSATPRDHQANEQYF. In DNA form, the CDR3 reads TGCAGTGCTACCCCGAGGGACCATCAGGCAAACGAGCAGTACTTC.

The table lists this clonotype with many counts. The genes are TRBV20-1 and TRBJ1-5; D possibly corresponds to TRBD1 (5 bases). V was pared by 6 bases and J by 2 bases, with 11 bases between. In germline, CDR1 is DFQATT, CDR2 SNEGSKA (reference sequence). The CDR3 totals 13 residues. In DNA, the CDR3 is TGCAGTGCGAGGGGTTTGGGCAATCAGCCCCAGCATTTT. Translating it yields CSARGLGNQPQHF.

This clonotype was seen repeatedly, ten times or more. The chain combines TRBV7-6 with TRBJ2-7; TRBD1 might be the D (5 bases). The germline V and J ends were trimmed by 3 bases and 3 bases, with 12 bases remaining between them. In germline, CDR1 is SGHVS, CDR2 FNYEAQ. This CDR3 has 14 residues. Here the CDR3 reads CASSLTATSYEQYF. Here the CDR3 DNA reads TGTGCCAGCAGCTTGACAGCGACCAGCTACGAGCAGTACTTC.

The V and J genes are TRBV18 and TRBJ2-5; possibly TRBD2 for D (5 bases). This CDR3 spans 15 amino acids. Germline loops: CDR1 KGHSH, CDR2 LQKENI. V was pared by 1 base and J by 4 bases, with 13 bases between. In nucleotides, the CDR3 is TGTGCCAGCTCACCACGGACTCCTGAGGGAGAGACCCAGTACTTC. This translates into CASSPRTPEGETQYF.

This clonotype was picked up many times. The chain recombines TRBV4-1 with TRBJ1-2; no reliable D call. CDR3 length: 16 amino acids. Germline V gives CDR1 MGHRA, CDR2 YSYEKL. The germline V and J ends were trimmed by 0 bases and 6 bases, with 17 bases remaining between them. Here the CDR3 reads CASSQEWWNSLDGYTF. CDR3 bases: TGCGCCAGCAGCCAAGAATGGTGGAACAGTTTGGATGGCTACACCTTC.

The V call is TRBV6-1, the J call TRBJ1-3; no clear D. Germline CDR1 reads MNHNS; CDR2 reads SASEGT. This CDR3 spans 15 amino acids. The V gene lost 1 base and the J gene lost 7 bases, with 14 bases spanning the gap. In nucleotides, the CDR3 is TGTGCCAGCAGTGAAGAGAGGACCCTTGTCAACACCATATATTTT. Protein product: CASSEERTLVNTIYF.

This clonotype was seen ten or more times. The V gene is TRBV27, the J gene TRBJ2-2; D unclear. The CDR3 is made up of 14 amino acids. Trimming took off 4 bases at V and 3 bases at J, with 9 bases between the two ends. CDR1 and CDR2 from the germline V gene are MNHEY and SMNVEV (reference sequence). CDR3 region: CASSSGLYTGELFF. The CDR3 coding sequence is TGTGCCAGCAGTTCCGGATTGTACACCGGGGAGCTGTTTTTT.

This clonotype was observed many times. This sequence joins TRBV6-1 and TRBJ2-5; D uncertain. Trimming took off 5 bases at V and 5 bases at J, with 6 bases between the two ends. This CDR3 is 11 amino acids long. Looked up from germline, CDR1 is MNHNS and CDR2 is SASEGT. CDR3 in amino acids: CASSKRETQYF. DNA of the CDR3: TGTGCCAGCAGTAAGAGGGAGACCCAGTACTTC.

In its sample, this clonotype was seen many times. The V and J genes are TRBV7-9 and TRBJ1-5; no reliable D call. The CDR3 length is 12 residues. The V and J ends lost 5 bases and 1 base respectively, with 3 bases between them. In germline, CDR1 is SEHNR, CDR2 FQNEAQ (reference sequence). This chain's CDR3 is CASSRSNQPQHF. CDR3 nucleotide sequence: TGTGCCAGCAGCAGAAGCAATCAGCCCCAGCATTTT.

The chain employs TRBV5-1 and TRBJ2-7, with 10 bases matching TRBD2. The germline V gene encodes CDR1 SGHRS and CDR2 YFSETQ. The J segment lost 3 bases and the V segment lost 1 base, leaving 13 bases of the junction unmatched. This CDR3 region has 18 residues. The CDR3 sequence: CASSLRTSGIRTFYEQYF. The CDR3 nucleotides read TGCGCCAGCAGCTTGAGGACTAGCGGAATTAGAACCTTCTACGAGCAGTACTTC.

The chain carries TRBV5-5 and TRBJ1-1; D remains unclear. Trimming pared 0 bases from V and 0 bases from J, leaving 9 bases between. The germline gives CDR1 SGHKS, CDR2 YYEKEE (reference sequence). The CDR3 is 15 residues long. CDR3 sequence: CASSLGNKLNTEAFF. The CDR3 nucleotides are TGTGCCAGCAGCTTGGGTAACAAATTGAACACTGAAGCTTTCTTT.

There are many counts of this clonotype. The rearrangement links TRBV3-1 to TRBJ2-5; 9 bases align to TRBD2. This CDR3 is built from 17 residues. Germline CDR1 LGHDT, CDR2 YNNKEL (reference sequence). J lost 5 bases, V lost 1 base, and 11 bases had no gene match. CDR3 loop: CASSQAEAGGRWETQYF. CDR3 DNA: TGTGCCAGCAGCCAAGCTGAAGCGGGAGGAAGGTGGGAGACCCAGTACTTC.

This clonotype was found many times. The chain is built from TRBV6-5 and TRBJ1-1; D not resolved. This CDR3 comprises 17 residues. Trimming stripped 0 bases from V and 6 bases from J, with 20 bases between. The germline V gene has CDR1 MNHEY and CDR2 SVGAGI. In nucleotides, the CDR3 is TGTGCCAGCAGTTACTCCTCAACCCCGTCACGCCGCGCTGAAGCTTTCTTT. The encoded protein is CASSYSSTPSRRAEAFF.

This chain joins TRBV6-5 and TRBJ1-2; D is undetermined. Trimming cost V 2 bases and J 4 bases, with 8 bases left between them. The CDR3 is made up of 13 amino acids. Looked up from germline, CDR1 is MNHEY and CDR2 is SVGAGI. The CDR3 here is CASSYRTRYGYTF. CDR3 nucleotides: TGTGCCAGCAGTTACCGGACGCGCTATGGCTACACCTTC.

This clonotype was counted at least ten times. The chain combines TRBV20-1 with TRBJ1-2; weak D call: TRBD1 (6 bases). The CDR3 is 12 amino acids. Germline V gives CDR1 DFQATT, CDR2 SNEGSKA (reference sequence). Trimming removed 5 bases from V and 4 bases from J, with 11 bases in between. The CDR3 is CSAPGQSYGYTF. The CDR3 DNA sequence: TGCAGTGCTCCTGGACAGTCCTATGGCTACACCTTC.

This clonotype was seen ten or more times. The gene calls are TRBV12-3 or TRBV12-4 and TRBJ1-1; weak D call: TRBD1 (6 bases). The CDR3 covers 14 residues. Trimming left V 4 bases short and J 3 bases short, with 12 bases between. CDR3 residues: CASSSRGRDTEAFF. The CDR3 DNA sequence: TGTGCCAGCAGTTCCCGGGGGCGAGACACTGAAGCTTTCTTT.

The sample holds many counts of this clonotype. The chain is built from TRBV7-9 and TRBJ1-1, with unresolved D. Germline V gene sequence: CDR1 SEHNR, CDR2 FQNEAQ (reference sequence). V lost 7 bases and J 0 bases, leaving 6 bases between the germline ends. This CDR3 has 12 residues. CDR3 loop: CASKWVNTEAFF. CDR3 bases: TGTGCCAGCAAATGGGTGAACACTGAAGCTTTCTTT. The whole variable domain, remainder taken from reference TRBV7-9 and TRBJ1-1, is DTGVSQNPRHKITKRGQNVTFRCDPISEHNRLYWYRQTLGQGPEFLTYFQNEAQLEKSRLLSDRFSAERPKGSFSTLEIQRTEQGDSAMYLCASKWVNTEAFFGQGTRLTVV.

This clonotype has a handful of counts. The V and J genes are TRBV6-1 and TRBJ2-5; D gene uncertain. The V gene's germline CDR1 is MNHNS and CDR2 SASEGT. CDR3 length equals 13 residues. Trimming stripped 5 bases from V and 5 bases from J, with 12 bases between. DNA for the CDR3: TGTGCCAGCAGTCGGGCGGCCCGGGAGACCCAGTACTTC. Translation gives CASSRAARETQYF.

This clonotype was seen ten or more times. The rearrangement joins TRBV10-3 to TRBJ2-7; D not resolved. This CDR3 comprises 17 residues. Germline CDR1 ENHRY, CDR2 SYGVKD. Trimming removed 1 base from V and 2 bases from J, with 18 bases in between. The chain's CDR3 is CAISELSWAGSTYEQYF. The CDR3 DNA reads as TGTGCCATCAGTGAGTTATCTTGGGCAGGTTCTACCTACGAGCAGTACTTC.

Many counts were recorded for this clonotype. The CDR3 sequence is CASRRTVQETQYF. Written as DNA, the CDR3 is TGTGCCAGCAGAAGGACTGTCCAAGAGACCCAGTACTTC. The chain has TRBV6-1 and TRBJ2-5, with TRBD2 as a possible D gene (5 bases). The germline V and J ends were trimmed by 6 bases and 1 base, with 9 bases remaining between them. Germline V gene sequence: CDR1 MNHNS, CDR2 SASEGT. This CDR3 has 13 residues.

This clonotype came up many times. The V call is TRBV20-1, the J call TRBJ2-3; D ambiguous. Germline V CDR1 and CDR2: DFQATT, SNEGSKA (reference sequence). V lost 0 bases and J 6 bases, leaving 4 bases between the germline ends. This CDR3 has 11 amino acids. This chain's CDR3 is CSARDHDTQYF. In nucleotides, the CDR3 is TGCAGTGCTAGAGATCATGATACGCAGTATTTT.

The V call is TRBV27, the J call TRBJ1-2, with TRBD1 matching over 7 bases. The CDR3 length is 13 residues. With V trimmed by 1 base and J by 8 bases, 4 bases remained unmatched. From germline, CDR1 is MNHEY and CDR2 SMNVEV (reference sequence). The CDR3 region is CASSLYTGDGYTF. Here the CDR3 DNA reads TGTGCCAGCAGTTTATATACAGGGGACGGCTACACCTTC.

This clonotype was detected many times. This rearrangement joins TRBV11-2 to TRBJ2-2, with unresolved D. The V gene lost 3 bases and the J gene lost 8 bases, with 10 bases spanning the gap. This CDR3 is built from 13 residues. Germline assignment: CDR1 SGHAT and CDR2 FQNNGV. The CDR3 nucleotides read TGTGCCAGCAGCTTTTCGTCCTCGGGGGAGCTGTTTTTT. It encodes CASSFSSSGELFF.

V gene TRBV20-1 combines with J gene TRBJ1-1; D is unclear. The CDR3 length is 11 residues. Germline assignment: CDR1 DFQATT and CDR2 SNEGSKA (reference sequence). V lost 0 bases to trimming and J lost 5 bases, with 4 bases between them. The CDR3 spells CSARDVTEAFF. The CDR3 DNA reads as TGCAGTGCTAGAGACGTAACTGAAGCTTTCTTT.

The V and J genes are TRBV30 and TRBJ1-5; D might be TRBD1 (5 bases). Trimming took 0 bases from V and 6 from J, leaving 9 bases between them. This CDR3 is built from 13 residues. Germline V gene lookup returns CDR1 GTSNPN and CDR2 SVGIG (reference sequence). The CDR3 sequence: CAWSVRDTQPQHF. The CDR3 DNA reads as TGTGCCTGGAGTGTCAGGGATACTCAGCCCCAGCATTTT. The variable domain in full, completed from reference TRBV30 and TRBJ1-5, reads SQTIHQWPATLVQPVGSPLSLECTVEGTSNPNLYWYRQAAGRGLQLLFYSVGIGQISSEVPQNLSASRPQDRQFILSSKKLLLSDSGFYLCAWSVRDTQPQHFGDGTRLSIL.